A single sample is the source of the 25 T cell receptor beta chains below, sequenced in a study of shared clonotypes between healthy human individuals. Sequencing was performed with immunoSEQ multiplex PCR; in TCRdb, only in-frame clones are kept and a portion is missing. This sample yields some 1.5 million clones, of which roughly 96% are seen a single time; roughly 1.2% belongs to the top ten. The sequencing sample was made of naive CD4+ T cells sorted from blood. Subset specified: CD45RA+ positively selected. The receptors stem from a man younger than 45 in good health.

In DNA, the CDR3 is TGCGCCAGCAGGGTCGACACAGATACGCAGTATTTT. This codes for CASRVDTDTQYF. The rearrangement links TRBV10-2 to TRBJ2-3; D gene ambiguous. CDR1 and CDR2 (germline): WSHSY, SAAADI. The CDR3 length is 12 residues. The V end lost 6 bases, the J end lost 2 bases, and 6 bases lay between the germline ends.

V is TRBV9 and J is TRBJ2-2; D is undetermined. This CDR3 contains 12 residues. V was cut by 2 bases and J by 6 bases, with 5 bases left in between. The V gene's germline CDR1 is SGDLS and CDR2 YYNGEE. The CDR3 DNA reads TGTGCCAGCAGCGTTCCCGCCGGGGAGCTGTTTTTT. This sequence encodes CASSVPAGELFF.

The chain links TRBV19 to TRBJ1-1, with TRBD1 as a possible D gene (5 bases). Germline V lookup: CDR1 LNHDA, CDR2 SQIVND (reference sequence). The CDR3 length is 14 residues. V lost 8 bases, J lost 6 bases, and 19 bases lay in between. The CDR3, as DNA: TGTGCCAGTCGGCCACGGGGCGACGTCGCTGAAGCTTTCTTT. Translation: CASRPRGDVAEAFF.

The J gene is TRBJ2-5, the V gene TRBV7-2; D is perhaps TRBD1 (5 bases). The CDR3 totals 14 residues. Germline CDR1 reads SGHTA; CDR2 reads FQGNSA. Trimming took 3 bases from V and 2 from J, leaving 10 bases between them. The CDR3 DNA follows: TGTGCCAGCAGCTTTCAGGGATCACAAGAGACCCAGTACTTC. This encodes CASSFQGSQETQYF.

The V gene is TRBV19, the J gene TRBJ1-3; D remains unclear. Germline-derived CDR1 and CDR2 are LNHDA and SQIVND (reference sequence). The CDR3 has 16 residues. The V gene lost 0 bases and the J gene lost 1 base, with 10 bases spanning the gap. CDR3 residues: CASSIDLLLSGNTIYF. The CDR3 coding sequence is TGTGCCAGTAGTATAGACCTATTGCTATCTGGAAACACCATATATTTT.

This clone was seen just once. This chain joins TRBV7-9 and TRBJ2-7, with 10 bases matching TRBD1. Per germline, CDR1 SEHNR and CDR2 FQNEAQ (reference sequence). This CDR3 is 15 amino acids long. The trim removed 3 bases at V and 6 bases at J, leaving 8 bases unmatched. CDR3 protein: CASSFEVGTGVEQYF. The DNA for the CDR3 is TGTGCCAGCAGCTTCGAAGTGGGGACAGGGGTCGAGCAGTACTTC.

This rearrangement joins TRBV4-3 to TRBJ2-7; D is unresolved. This CDR3 region has 17 residues. Trimming removed 0 bases from V and 3 bases from J, with 18 bases in between. Per the germline V gene, CDR1 is LGHNA and CDR2 is YSLEER. The CDR3: CASSQDRSQRTYYEQYF. Written as DNA, the CDR3 is TGCGCCAGCAGCCAAGATCGTTCTCAGAGAACCTACTACGAGCAGTACTTC.

In this sample, this clone turned up once. CDR3 nucleotide sequence: TGTGCCAGCAGCTTTAATTGGGAAGAAGCTTTCTTT. This codes for CASSFNWEEAFF. The rearrangement joins TRBV5-5 to TRBJ1-1; D is unresolved. This CDR3 is 12 amino acids long. Germline lookup yields CDR1 SGHKS and CDR2 YYEKEE (reference sequence). V was pared by 2 bases and J by 8 bases, with 10 bases between. Full variable domain (rest looked up from reference TRBV5-5 and TRBJ1-1): DAGVTQSPTHLIKTRGQQVTLRCSPISGHKSVSWYQQVLGQGPQFIFQYYEKEERGRGNFPDRFSARQFPNYSSELNVNALLLGDSALYLCASSFNWEEAFFGQGTRLTVV.

This rearrangement joins TRBV5-4 to TRBJ2-1; TRBD2 aligns across 9 bases. The trim removed 3 bases at V and 6 bases at J, leaving 7 bases unmatched. CDR3 length equals 15 residues. From germline, CDR1 is SGHNT and CDR2 YYREEE (reference sequence). CDR3 protein: CASSSWREGRNEQFF. The CDR3 bases are TGTGCCAGCAGCTCATGGCGGGAGGGCCGCAATGAGCAGTTCTTC.

The chain has TRBV4-1 and TRBJ1-1; tentatively, D is TRBD1 (6 bases). The CDR3 contains 15 residues. The germline V and J ends were trimmed by 4 bases and 1 base, with 13 bases remaining between them. Germline V CDR1 and CDR2: MGHRA, YSYEKL. The CDR3 loop is CASSRRDTTNTEAFF. CDR3 in DNA: TGCGCCAGCAGCCGAAGGGACACCACGAACACTGAAGCTTTCTTT.

The CDR3 sequence: CASSPQLGGTDTQYF. The CDR3 DNA sequence: TGTGCCAGCTCACCTCAACTAGGAGGTACAGATACGCAGTATTTT. The chain recombines TRBV18 with TRBJ2-3; D perhaps matches TRBD2 (5 bases). The CDR3 contains 15 residues. CDR1 KGHSH and CDR2 LQKENI come from the germline V gene. V dropped 3 bases and J dropped 3 bases, with 13 bases sitting between them.

The CDR3 bases are TGTGCCAGCAGCTTAGAGCAGGGGTCACCCCTCCACTTT. Translating gives CASSLEQGSPLHF. The genes are TRBV7-6 and TRBJ1-6; D is perhaps TRBD1 (6 bases). The V and J ends lost 1 base and 10 bases respectively, with 8 bases between them. This CDR3 is built from 13 residues. Germline loops: CDR1 SGHVS, CDR2 FNYEAQ.

This clone was detected only once. The V gene is TRBV25-1, the J gene TRBJ2-1; maybe TRBD2 (5 bases). This CDR3 comprises 14 residues. V was clipped by 5 bases and J by 8 bases, with 16 bases between them. Germline CDR1 MGHDK, CDR2 SYGVNS. The CDR3 region is CASSPSRVADEQFF. The CDR3 region has the DNA TGTGCCAGCAGTCCCTCGAGGGTGGCAGATGAGCAGTTCTTC. The whole variable domain, remainder taken from reference TRBV25-1 and TRBJ2-1, is EADIYQTPRYLVIGTGKKITLECSQTMGHDKMYWYQQDPGMELHLIHYSYGVNSTEKGDLSSESTVSRIRTEHFPLTLESARPSHTSQYLCASSPSRVADEQFFGPGTRLTVL.

The V and J genes are TRBV27 and TRBJ2-5, with D unclear. The V end was cut by 6 bases, the J end by 7 bases, with 15 bases between. This CDR3 spans 13 amino acids. Germline CDR1 is MNHEY and CDR2 is SMNVEV (reference sequence). This chain's CDR3 is CASSTKILGTQYF. The CDR3 bases are TGTGCCAGCAGCACGAAAATCTTAGGGACCCAGTACTTC.

This chain connects TRBV29-1 to TRBJ2-7; D unclear. The CDR3 consists of 12 residues. Deletions cut 6 bases from V and 4 bases from J, with 13 bases between. Germline V lookup: CDR1 SQVTM, CDR2 ANQGSEA. The CDR3 DNA is TGCAGCGTAGGCGGTCCTGGGTACGAGCAGTACTTC. Its translation: CSVGGPGYEQYF.

V is TRBV11-2 and J is TRBJ2-2; D gene ambiguous. V lost 3 bases and J 3 bases, leaving 11 bases between the germline ends. Germline V gives CDR1 SGHAT, CDR2 FQNNGV. The CDR3 has 15 amino acids. The CDR3 is CASSFVAFDTGELFF. DNA of the CDR3: TGTGCCAGCAGCTTCGTCGCCTTCGACACCGGGGAGCTGTTTTTT.

The chain recombines TRBV6-5 with TRBJ2-5, with D uncertain. The germline V gene encodes CDR1 MNHEY and CDR2 SVGAGI. The germline V and J ends were trimmed by 5 bases and 5 bases, with 18 bases remaining between them. This CDR3 contains 15 residues. CDR3 sequence: CASSKSGPRVETQYF. The CDR3 coding sequence is TGTGCCAGCAGTAAATCAGGACCCAGAGTGGAGACCCAGTACTTC.

V and J are TRBV5-4 and TRBJ2-7; D perhaps matches TRBD2 (5 bases). CDR3 size: 13 residues. The germline V gene has CDR1 SGHNT and CDR2 YYREEE (reference sequence). Trimming removed 3 bases from V and 4 bases from J, with 11 bases in between. CDR3 region: CASSSKGLYEQYF. For the CDR3, the DNA is TGTGCCAGCAGCTCAAAAGGACTTTACGAGCAGTACTTC.

The CDR3 region has the DNA TGTGCTAGTAGCCGACAGGGGGCCACTGAAGCTTTCTTT. Its protein product is CASSRQGATEAFF. The chain employs TRBV12-5 and TRBJ1-1; 10 nucleotides agree with TRBD1. Germline V gives CDR1 LGHNT, CDR2 FRNRAP. This CDR3 has 13 amino acids. Trimming at V came to 8 bases and at J to 4 bases, leaving 4 bases not matched to a gene.

The chain has TRBV21-1 and TRBJ2-7; the D call in the table, TRBD1, was not verified against the DNA. TRBV21-1 represents a pseudogene. There are 15 residues in the CDR3. CDR3 in DNA: TGTGCCAGCAGCAAACCTAGACAGGGCCCCTACGAGCAGTACTTC. This gives the protein CASSKPRQGPYEQYF.

This clone has just a few counts. This chain links TRBV4-2 with TRBJ1-1; D is uncertain. This CDR3 spans 16 amino acids. V lost 1 base and J 4 bases, leaving 16 bases between the germline ends. The germline V gene encodes CDR1 LGHNA and CDR2 YNFKEQ. The CDR3 DNA reads TGTGCCAGCAGCCAAGCTACGTGGACCGCCGGCACTGAAGCTTTCTTT. Translated, it gives CASSQATWTAGTEAFF.

The CDR3 coding sequence is TGTGCCAGTAGCGGACAGGGTTACACCGGGGAGCTGTTTTTT. This encodes CASSGQGYTGELFF. This rearrangement joins TRBV19 to TRBJ2-2; 8 bases agree with TRBD1. V lost 6 bases, J lost 3 bases, and 3 bases stayed unmatched. Per germline, CDR1 LNHDA and CDR2 SQIVND (reference sequence). This CDR3 comprises 14 residues.

The chain employs TRBV9 and TRBJ2-1, with D tentatively TRBD2 (6 bases). CDR3 length: 14 residues. The germline CDR1 and CDR2 sequences are SGDLS and YYNGEE. Between the trimmed V and J ends, which lost 4 bases and 5 bases, there was a span of 13 bases. The CDR3 reads CASSPQGLDNEQFF. The DNA of the CDR3 is TGTGCCAGCAGCCCCCAGGGACTTGACAATGAGCAGTTCTTC.

This chain uses TRBV5-6 with TRBJ2-4; 11 bases are a match to TRBD2. The V gene's germline CDR1 is SGHDT and CDR2 YYEEEE. V was clipped by 4 bases and J by 4 bases; unmatched bases: 10. This CDR3 is 17 amino acids long. The CDR3 spells CASSVRVAGGPKNIQYF. The CDR3 DNA follows: TGTGCCAGCAGCGTGAGAGTAGCGGGAGGGCCTAAAAACATTCAGTACTTC.

The rearrangement uses TRBV5-6 and TRBJ2-7; D tentatively fits TRBD1 or TRBD2 (5 bases each). Per the germline V gene, CDR1 is SGHDT and CDR2 is YYEEEE. The CDR3 length is 17 residues. V was pared by 3 bases and J by 0 bases, with 19 bases between. CDR3 sequence reads: CASSSKLGAYSSYEQYF. As DNA, the CDR3 is TGTGCCAGCAGCTCCAAACTAGGGGCCTACAGCTCCTACGAGCAGTACTTC.